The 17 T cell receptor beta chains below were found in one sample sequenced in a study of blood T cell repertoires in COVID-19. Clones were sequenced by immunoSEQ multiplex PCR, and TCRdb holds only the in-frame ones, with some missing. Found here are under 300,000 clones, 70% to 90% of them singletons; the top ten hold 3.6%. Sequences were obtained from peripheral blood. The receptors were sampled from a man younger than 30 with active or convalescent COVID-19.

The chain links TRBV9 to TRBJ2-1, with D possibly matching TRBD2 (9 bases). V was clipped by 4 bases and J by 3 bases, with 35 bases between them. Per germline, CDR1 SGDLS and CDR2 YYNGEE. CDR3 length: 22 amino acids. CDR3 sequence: CASSSTGQAIPGSSGVYNEQFF. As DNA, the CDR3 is TGTGCCAGCAGCTCAACGGGACAGGCTATTCCAGGGTCTAGCGGGGTCTACAATGAGCAGTTCTTC.

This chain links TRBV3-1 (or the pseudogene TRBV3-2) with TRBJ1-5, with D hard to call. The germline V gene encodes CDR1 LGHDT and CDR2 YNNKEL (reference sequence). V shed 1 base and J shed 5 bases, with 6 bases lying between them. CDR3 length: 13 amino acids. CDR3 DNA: TGTGCCAGCAGCCAAGCCTTCGATCAGCCCCAGCATTTT. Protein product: CASSQAFDQPQHF.

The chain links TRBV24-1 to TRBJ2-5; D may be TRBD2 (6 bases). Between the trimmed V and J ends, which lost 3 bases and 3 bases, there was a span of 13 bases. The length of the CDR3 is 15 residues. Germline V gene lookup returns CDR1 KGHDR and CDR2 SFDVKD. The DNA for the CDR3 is TGTGCCACCAGTGATCACGCGGGGTTAAAAGAGACCCAGTACTTC. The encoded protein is CATSDHAGLKETQYF.

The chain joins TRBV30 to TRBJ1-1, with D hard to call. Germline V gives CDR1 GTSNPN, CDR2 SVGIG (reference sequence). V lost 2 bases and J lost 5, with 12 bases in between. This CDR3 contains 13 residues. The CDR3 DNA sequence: TGTGCCTGGAGTTTGGCAGGAGGAACTGAAGCTTTCTTT. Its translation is CAWSLAGGTEAFF.

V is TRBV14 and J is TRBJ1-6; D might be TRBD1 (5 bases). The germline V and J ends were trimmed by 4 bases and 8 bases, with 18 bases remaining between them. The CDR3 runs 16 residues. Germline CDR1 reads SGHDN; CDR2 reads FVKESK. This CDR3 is CASSPSLAGLHSPLHF. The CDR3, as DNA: TGTGCCAGCAGCCCCTCTTTGGCAGGGCTGCATTCACCCCTCCACTTT.

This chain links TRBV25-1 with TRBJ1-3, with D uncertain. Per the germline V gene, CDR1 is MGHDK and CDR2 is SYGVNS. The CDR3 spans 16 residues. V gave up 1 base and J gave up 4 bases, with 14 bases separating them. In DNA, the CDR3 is TGTGCCAGCAGTGAATCCGTCGGTTCAGGCGGAAACACCATATATTTT. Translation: CASSESVGSGGNTIYF.

In nucleotides, the CDR3 is TGTGCCTGGAGTGTAGTCCTATGGGCTGACAGCCCTCGTGGCATTCAGTACTTC. Its translation is CAWSVVLWADSPRGIQYF. The J gene is TRBJ2-4, the V gene TRBV30, with D perhaps matching TRBD1 (5 bases). V dropped 0 bases and J dropped 9 bases, with 27 bases sitting between them. Germline-derived CDR1 and CDR2 are GTSNPN and SVGIG (reference sequence). The CDR3 is 18 amino acids.

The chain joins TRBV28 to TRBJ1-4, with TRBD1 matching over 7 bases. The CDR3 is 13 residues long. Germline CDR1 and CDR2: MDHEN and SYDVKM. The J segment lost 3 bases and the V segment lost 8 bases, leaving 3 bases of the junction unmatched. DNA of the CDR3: TGTGCCAGCGGGGACAGCCCTAATGAAAAACTGTTTTTT. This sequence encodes CASGDSPNEKLFF. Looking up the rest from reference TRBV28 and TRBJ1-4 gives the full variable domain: DVKVTQSSRYLVKRTGEKVFLECVQDMDHENMFWYRQDPGLGLRLIYFSYDVKMKEKGDIPEGYSVSREKKERFSLILESASTNQTSMYLCASGDSPNEKLFFGSGTQLSVL.

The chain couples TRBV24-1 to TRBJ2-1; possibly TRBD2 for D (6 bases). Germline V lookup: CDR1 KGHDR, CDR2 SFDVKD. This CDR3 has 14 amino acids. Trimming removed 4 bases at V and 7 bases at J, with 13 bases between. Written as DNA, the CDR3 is TGTGCCACCAGTGACCTTCGGGAGCCGAATGAGCAGTTCTTC. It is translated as CATSDLREPNEQFF.

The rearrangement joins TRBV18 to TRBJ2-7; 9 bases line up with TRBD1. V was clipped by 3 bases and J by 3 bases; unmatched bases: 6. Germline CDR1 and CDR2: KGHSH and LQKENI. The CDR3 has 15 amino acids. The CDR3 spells CASSPPGQGLYEQYF. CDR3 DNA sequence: TGTGCCAGCTCACCGCCGGGACAGGGACTCTACGAGCAGTACTTC.

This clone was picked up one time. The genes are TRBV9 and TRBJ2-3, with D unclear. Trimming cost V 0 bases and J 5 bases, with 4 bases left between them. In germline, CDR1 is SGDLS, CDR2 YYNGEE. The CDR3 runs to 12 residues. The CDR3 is CASSVAQDTQYF. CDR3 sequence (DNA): TGTGCCAGCAGCGTAGCCCAAGATACGCAGTATTTT.

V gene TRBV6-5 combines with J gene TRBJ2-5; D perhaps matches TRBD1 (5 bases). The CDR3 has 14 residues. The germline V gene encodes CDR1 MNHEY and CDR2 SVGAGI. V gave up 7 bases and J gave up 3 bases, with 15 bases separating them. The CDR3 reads CASIPDSRKETQYF. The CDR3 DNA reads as TGTGCCAGCATCCCCGACAGTCGGAAAGAGACCCAGTACTTC.

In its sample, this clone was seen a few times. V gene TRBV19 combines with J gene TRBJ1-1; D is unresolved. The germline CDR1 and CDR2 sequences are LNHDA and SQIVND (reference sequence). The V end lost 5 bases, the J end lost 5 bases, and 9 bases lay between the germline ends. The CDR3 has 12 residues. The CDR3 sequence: CASSESMTEAFF. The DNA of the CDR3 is TGTGCCAGTAGTGAGTCTATGACTGAAGCTTTCTTT. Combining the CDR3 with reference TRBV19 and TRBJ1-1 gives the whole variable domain DGGITQSPKYLFRKEGQNVTLSCEQNLNHDAMYWYRQDPGQGLRLIYYSQIVNDFQKGDIAEGYSVSREKKESFPLTVTSAQKNPTAFYLCASSESMTEAFFGQGTRLTVV.

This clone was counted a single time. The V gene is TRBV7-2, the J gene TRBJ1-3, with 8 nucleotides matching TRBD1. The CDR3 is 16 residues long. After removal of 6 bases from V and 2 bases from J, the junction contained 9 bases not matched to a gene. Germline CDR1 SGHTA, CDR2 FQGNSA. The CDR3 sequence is CASSRNDRGAGNTIYF. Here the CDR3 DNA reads TGTGCCAGCAGTCGGAATGACAGGGGAGCTGGAAACACCATATATTTT.

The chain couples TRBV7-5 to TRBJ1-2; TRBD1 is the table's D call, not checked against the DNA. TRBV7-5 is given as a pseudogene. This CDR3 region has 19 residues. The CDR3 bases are TGTGTCAGAAGTTCCCGAATGGTCCCCGGGACAGGGTTAGTGTGGGGCTACACCTTC. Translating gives CVRSSRMVPGTGLVWGYTF.

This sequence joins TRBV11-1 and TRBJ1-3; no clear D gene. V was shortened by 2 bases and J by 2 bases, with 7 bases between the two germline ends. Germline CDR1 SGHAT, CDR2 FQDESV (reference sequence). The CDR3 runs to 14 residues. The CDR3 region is CASSLRRTGNTIYF. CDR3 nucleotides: TGTGCCAGCAGCTTACGCAGGACTGGAAACACCATATATTTT.

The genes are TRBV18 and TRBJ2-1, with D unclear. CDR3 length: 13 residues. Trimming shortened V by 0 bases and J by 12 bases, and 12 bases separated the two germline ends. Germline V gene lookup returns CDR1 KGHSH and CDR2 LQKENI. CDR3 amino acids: CASSPPVQTSQFF. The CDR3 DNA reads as TGTGCCAGCTCACCACCGGTCCAAACTTCGCAGTTCTTC.